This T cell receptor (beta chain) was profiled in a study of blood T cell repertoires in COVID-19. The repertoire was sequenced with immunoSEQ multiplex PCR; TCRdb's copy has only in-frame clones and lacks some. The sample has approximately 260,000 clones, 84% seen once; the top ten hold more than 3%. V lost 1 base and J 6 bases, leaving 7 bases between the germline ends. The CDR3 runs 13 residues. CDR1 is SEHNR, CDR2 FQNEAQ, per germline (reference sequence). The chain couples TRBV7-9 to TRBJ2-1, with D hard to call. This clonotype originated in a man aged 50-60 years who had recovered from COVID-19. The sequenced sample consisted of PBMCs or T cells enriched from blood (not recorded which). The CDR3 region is CASSLVTVNEQFF. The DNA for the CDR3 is TGTGCCAGCAGCTTAGTAACAGTCAATGAGCAGTTCTTC.